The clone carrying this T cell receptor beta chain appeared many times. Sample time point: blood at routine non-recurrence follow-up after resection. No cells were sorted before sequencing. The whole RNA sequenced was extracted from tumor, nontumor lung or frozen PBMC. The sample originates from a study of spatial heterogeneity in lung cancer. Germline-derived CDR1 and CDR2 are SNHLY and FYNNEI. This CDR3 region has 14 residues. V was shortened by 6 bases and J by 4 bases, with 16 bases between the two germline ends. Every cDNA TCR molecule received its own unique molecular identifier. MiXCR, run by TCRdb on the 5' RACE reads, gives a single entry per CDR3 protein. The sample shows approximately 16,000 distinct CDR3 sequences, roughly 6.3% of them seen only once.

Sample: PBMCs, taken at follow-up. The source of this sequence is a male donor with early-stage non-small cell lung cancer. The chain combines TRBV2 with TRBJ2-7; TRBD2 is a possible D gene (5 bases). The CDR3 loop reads CASSARETGYEQYF. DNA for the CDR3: TGTGCCAGCAGCGCCCGGGAAACCGGATACGAGCAGTACTTC.